This paragraph covers one T cell receptor beta chain sequence. Its antigen is undetermined. Assay: immunoSEQ multiplex PCR; the TCRdb copy retains only in-frame clones and omits some. The sample includes about 800,000 clones, about 97% of them seen just once. CD45RO-negative cells were positively selected for CCR7, leaving out terminally differentiated effector memory CD45RA+ cells. The CDR3 spans 14 residues. V was trimmed by 9 bases and J by 0 bases, leaving 15 bases between them. Looked up from germline, CDR1 is SGHTA and CDR2 is FQGNSA. The sample originates from a study of shared clonotypes between healthy human individuals. Background on the study: Three CD4 naive, three CD4 memory, two CD8 naive and one CD8 memory plate were used per donor.

Whole-study results and caveats: Owing to a small donor count, the genetic and exposure-history diversity represented was limited.

The chain uses TRBV7-2 and TRBJ2-7; TRBD2 might be the D (6 bases). Input material: naive CD8+ T cells sorted from blood. This clonotype was sampled from a man aged 25 to 40 in good health. This CDR3 reads CASSGVGGSYEQYF. The CDR3, as DNA: TGTGCCAGTTCGGGGGTAGGAGGCTCCTACGAGCAGTACTTC.